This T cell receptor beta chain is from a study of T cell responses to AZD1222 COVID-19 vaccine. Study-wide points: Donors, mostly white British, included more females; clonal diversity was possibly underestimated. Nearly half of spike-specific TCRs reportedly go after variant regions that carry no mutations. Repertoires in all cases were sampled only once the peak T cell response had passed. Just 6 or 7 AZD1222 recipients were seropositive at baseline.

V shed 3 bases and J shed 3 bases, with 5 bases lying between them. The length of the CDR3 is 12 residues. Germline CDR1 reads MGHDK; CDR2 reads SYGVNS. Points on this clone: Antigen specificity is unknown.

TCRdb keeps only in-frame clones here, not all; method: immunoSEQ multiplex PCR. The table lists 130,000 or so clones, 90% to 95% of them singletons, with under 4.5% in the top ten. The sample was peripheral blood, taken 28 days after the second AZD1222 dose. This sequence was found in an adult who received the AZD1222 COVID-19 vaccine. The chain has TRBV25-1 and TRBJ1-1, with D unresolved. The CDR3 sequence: CASSDRDTEAFF. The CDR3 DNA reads TGTGCCAGCAGTGACCGAGACACTGAAGCTTTCTTT.